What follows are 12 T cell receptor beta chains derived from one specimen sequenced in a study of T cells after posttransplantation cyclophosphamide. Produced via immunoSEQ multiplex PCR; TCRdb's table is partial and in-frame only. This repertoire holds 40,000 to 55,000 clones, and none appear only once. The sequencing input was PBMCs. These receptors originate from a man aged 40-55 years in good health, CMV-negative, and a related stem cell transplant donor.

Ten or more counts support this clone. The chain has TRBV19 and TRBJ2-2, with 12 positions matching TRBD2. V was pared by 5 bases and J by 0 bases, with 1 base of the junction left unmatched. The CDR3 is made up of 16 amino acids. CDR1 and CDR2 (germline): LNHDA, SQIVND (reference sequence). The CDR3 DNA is TGTGCCAGTAGTCCTAGCGGGAGGGCGAACACCGGGGAGCTGTTTTTT. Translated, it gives CASSPSGRANTGELFF.

DNA for the CDR3: TGTGCCAGCAGCGTAGCCCTAGCGGGGGGGCCAGATACGCAGTATTTT. Translated, it gives CASSVALAGGPDTQYF. The chain carries TRBV9 and TRBJ2-3; 12 bases fit TRBD2. The CDR3 runs 16 residues. Germline trimming cut 0 bases from V and 4 bases from J; bases unmatched to any gene: 3. Germline CDR1 reads SGDLS; CDR2 reads YYNGEE.

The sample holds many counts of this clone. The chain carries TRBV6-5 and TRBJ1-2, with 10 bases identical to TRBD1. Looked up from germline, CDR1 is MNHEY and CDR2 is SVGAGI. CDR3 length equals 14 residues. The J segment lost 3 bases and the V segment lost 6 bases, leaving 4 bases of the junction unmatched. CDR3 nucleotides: TGTGCCAGCAGACTTGGACAGGGGGACTATGGCTACACCTTC. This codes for CASRLGQGDYGYTF.

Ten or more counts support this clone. CDR3 amino acids: CASSVSREGEKLFF. The DNA for the CDR3 is TGTGCCAGCAGCGTATCCAGGGAGGGAGAAAAACTGTTTTTT. The genes are TRBV9 and TRBJ1-4; D possibly corresponds to TRBD1 (5 bases). The CDR3 length is 14 residues. Germline V CDR1 and CDR2: SGDLS, YYNGEE. Trimming cost V 1 base and J 8 bases, with 12 bases left between them.

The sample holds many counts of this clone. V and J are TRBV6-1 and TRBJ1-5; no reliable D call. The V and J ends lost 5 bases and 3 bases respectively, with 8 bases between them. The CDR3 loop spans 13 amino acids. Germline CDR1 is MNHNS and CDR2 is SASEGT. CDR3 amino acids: CASSPFPNQPQHF. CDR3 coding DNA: TGTGCCAGCAGTCCCTTTCCCAATCAGCCCCAGCATTTT.

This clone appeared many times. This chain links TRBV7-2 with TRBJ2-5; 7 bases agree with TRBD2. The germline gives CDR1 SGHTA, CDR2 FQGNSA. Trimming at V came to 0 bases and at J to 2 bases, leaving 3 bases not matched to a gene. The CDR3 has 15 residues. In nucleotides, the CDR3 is TGTGCCAGCAGCTTAGCGCCAGCGGGGCAAGAGACCCAGTACTTC. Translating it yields CASSLAPAGQETQYF.

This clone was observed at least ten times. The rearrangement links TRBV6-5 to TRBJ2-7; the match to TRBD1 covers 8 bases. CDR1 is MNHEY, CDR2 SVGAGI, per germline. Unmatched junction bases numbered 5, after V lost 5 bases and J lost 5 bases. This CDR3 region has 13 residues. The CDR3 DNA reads TGTGCCAGCAGTGCAACAGGGGGAAACGAGCAGTACTTC. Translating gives CASSATGGNEQYF.

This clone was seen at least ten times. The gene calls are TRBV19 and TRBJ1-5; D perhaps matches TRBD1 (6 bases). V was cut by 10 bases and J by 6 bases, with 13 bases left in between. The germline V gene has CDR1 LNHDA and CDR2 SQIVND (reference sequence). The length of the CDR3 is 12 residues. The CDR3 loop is CATGGGGQPQHF. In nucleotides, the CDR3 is TGTGCCACCGGAGGGGGGGGTCAGCCCCAGCATTTT. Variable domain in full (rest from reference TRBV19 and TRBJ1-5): DGGITQSPKYLFRKEGQNVTLSCEQNLNHDAMYWYRQDPGQGLRLIYYSQIVNDFQKGDIAEGYSVSREKKESFPLTVTSAQKNPTAFYLCATGGGGQPQHFGDGTRLSIL.

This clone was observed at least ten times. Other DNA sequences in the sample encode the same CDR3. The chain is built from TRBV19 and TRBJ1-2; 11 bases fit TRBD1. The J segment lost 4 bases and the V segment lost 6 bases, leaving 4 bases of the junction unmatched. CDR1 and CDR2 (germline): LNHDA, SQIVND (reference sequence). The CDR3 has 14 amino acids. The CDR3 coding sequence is TGTGCCAGTAGCATGGGGACAGGGGGCTATGGCTACACCTTC. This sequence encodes CASSMGTGGYGYTF.

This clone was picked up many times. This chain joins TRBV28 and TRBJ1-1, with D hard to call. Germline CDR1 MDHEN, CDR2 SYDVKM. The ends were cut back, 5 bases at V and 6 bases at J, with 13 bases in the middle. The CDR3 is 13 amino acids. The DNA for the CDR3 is TGTGCCAGCAGTCCCCCGGCGGGCGCTGAAGCTTTCTTT. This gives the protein CASSPPAGAEAFF. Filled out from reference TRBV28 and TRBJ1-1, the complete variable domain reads DVKVTQSSRYLVKRTGEKVFLECVQDMDHENMFWYRQDPGLGLRLIYFSYDVKMKEKGDIPEGYSVSREKKERFSLILESASTNQTSMYLCASSPPAGAEAFFGQGTRLTVV.

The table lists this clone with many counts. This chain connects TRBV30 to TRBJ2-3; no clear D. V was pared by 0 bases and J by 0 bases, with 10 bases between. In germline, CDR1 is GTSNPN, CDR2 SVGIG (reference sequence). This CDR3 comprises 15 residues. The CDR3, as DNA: TGTGCCTGGAGTGTACCGAGAATAAGCACAGATACGCAGTATTTT. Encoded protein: CAWSVPRISTDTQYF.

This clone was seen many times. CDR3 protein: CASRTLAAGETQYF. For the CDR3, the DNA is TGTGCCAGCAGGACTTTAGCGGCGGGGGAGACCCAGTACTTC. The chain is built from TRBV27 and TRBJ2-5, with D tentatively TRBD2 (6 bases). V was cut by 6 bases and J by 5 bases, with 16 bases left in between. Looked up from germline, CDR1 is MNHEY and CDR2 is SMNVEV (reference sequence). This CDR3 has 14 residues.